This TCR beta chain was identified during a study of graft-versus-host responses after intestinal transplantation (TCRdb year 2021). Regarding the research as a whole: Recipients received multivisceral, liver-intestinal, or isolated intestinal transplants. A peak of at least 4% donor T cells among recipient peripheral blood mononuclear cells was the definition used for donor T cell macrochimerism. Alloreactive clones were identified by sequencing pre-transplant mixed lymphocyte reaction products and comparing these products with unstimulated pre-transplant donor and recipient T cells. Every recipient was given anti-thymocyte globulin induction, followed by roughly 3 years of maintenance tacrolimus and steroids. A cohort of 24 intestinal transplant recipients, including one retransplant, was enrolled, and 3 patients lacking pretransplant specimens were excluded. Bulk TCR-beta CDR3 sequencing was used to track graft-versus-host and host-versus-graft alloreactive T cell clones in the graft, circulation and bone marrow after intestinal transplantation. Rather than being sequenced by the commercial service, samples from a few later patients were sequenced in-house on an Illumina MiSeq and processed with MiXCR.

Paper-wide results and their limitations: Peak levels of circulating GvH clones were associated with declines in HvG clones early after transplant. The conclusions were limited by the relatively low number and heterogeneity of the intestinal transplant patients. Patients with donor T cell macrochimerism had high GvH to HvG T cell clonal ratios in their allografts. GvH clones were detected in recipient bone marrow, and some appeared earlier in ileal mucosa or blood, consistent with an intestinal mucosal origin.

A word on this clone: No antigen is known for it. It has no much larger one-base neighbor in the sample; base qualities were not kept.

Read against the paper, the sample's time point label means: cells obtained before transplantation from donor or recipient. CD3+CD4+ and CD3+CD8+ populations were FACS-sorted from unstimulated pre-transplant donor and recipient cells taken from spleen or lymph nodes. Receptor amplification or capture employed the immunoSEQ multiplex PCR assay. In most patients, genomic DNA was isolated using the Qiagen DNeasy Blood and Tissue Kit and sent frozen to Adaptive Biotechnologies for TCR sequencing. Adaptive Biotechnologies carried out high-throughput TCR-beta CDR3 sequencing of genomic DNA for most patients. Processing in the source paper ran as follows. TCR sequencing data for approximately 17 patients were retrieved from Adaptive's ImmunoSEQ software; a few other patients were processed with MiXCR and VDJtools. CD4 versus CD8 sorting errors were corrected by removing sequences found in both subsets at a frequency ratio below 5:1. CDR3 nucleotide sequences shared between donor and recipient were removed because their origin could not be assigned. To count as alloreactive, a clone needed at least 2-fold expansion over unstimulated cells and a minimum CFSE-low frequency of 0.002% (template counts) or 0.001% (read counts). Clones were considered mappable if detected in sequenced pre-transplant spleen, lymph node, or MLR CFSE-low populations of the donor or recipient. The cumulative frequency of alloreactive clones was calculated as a percentage of all sequences, weighted by copy number. TCRdb took this table from immuneACCESS and kept in-frame rearrangements with V and J called. Such tables lack part of the clones; where checked against another copy, unresolved V genes explain under half of the gap, and the rest is unexplained. V, J and clone size were drawn from that table, and D and trimming were deduced from the DNA. The sample records approximately 130,000 clones, just over 90% of which are singletons. The ten most abundant clones make up over 0.15% of the sample.

This clonotype was sampled from a human donor who received an intestinal transplant. The sample here was unstimulated CD4+ T cells sorted from spleen or lymph node cells, taken before intestinal transplant.

The CDR3 region: CASSPGGGPHTDTQYF. The DNA sequence reads TGTGCCAGCAGCCCCGGAGGGGGACCCCACACAGATACGCAGTATTTT. The rearrangement combines TRBV5-4 with TRBJ2-3; the D segment is perhaps TRBD1 or TRBD2, each sharing 6 matched bases. The germline V gene (reference sequence) sets CDR1 to SGHNT and CDR2 to YYREEE. The CDR3 has 16 amino acids, counting the end cysteine and phenylalanine. Just CDR3 DNA is preserved here, 48 bases in frame from base 1. A distance of 17 bases separates the germline ends of V and J, which lose 4 bases and 2 bases respectively.